The source of this TCR beta chain is a study of CD8 T cells in Susac syndrome. The authors reverse transcribed roughly 0.5 to 1 ug RNA with random hexamers. By means of immunoSEQ multiplex PCR, TCR beta CDR3 spanning 54 Vbeta and 13 Jbeta underwent amplification. One entry per CDR3 protein, called by TCRdb with MiXCR from the immunoSEQ multiplex PCR reads. The table records around 130,000 distinct CDR3 sequences, more than 75% of them present only once. Whole-study findings and limits: TCR sequencing and HLA analysis covered a relatively small number of individuals.

A word on this clonotype: What it binds is unknown.

TCR beta sequencing was performed on blood CD8+ and CD4+ T cells. TEMRA cells underwent FACS enrichment and CD8+ and CD4+ T cells underwent negative isolation. This receptor was identified in a human donor with multiple sclerosis. Sequenced sample: CD8+ T cells from PBMCs.

CDR3 sequence (DNA): TGTGCCATCAGTTCGACAGGGACCAACACCGGGGAGCTGTTTTTT. It is translated as CAISSTGTNTGELFF. V gene TRBV10-3 combines with J gene TRBJ2-2; 7 bases fit TRBD1. CDR3 length: 15 amino acids. V trimming: 5 bases; J trimming: 2 bases; junction bases outside the gene matches: 5. Looked up from germline, CDR1 is ENHRY and CDR2 is SYGVKD.